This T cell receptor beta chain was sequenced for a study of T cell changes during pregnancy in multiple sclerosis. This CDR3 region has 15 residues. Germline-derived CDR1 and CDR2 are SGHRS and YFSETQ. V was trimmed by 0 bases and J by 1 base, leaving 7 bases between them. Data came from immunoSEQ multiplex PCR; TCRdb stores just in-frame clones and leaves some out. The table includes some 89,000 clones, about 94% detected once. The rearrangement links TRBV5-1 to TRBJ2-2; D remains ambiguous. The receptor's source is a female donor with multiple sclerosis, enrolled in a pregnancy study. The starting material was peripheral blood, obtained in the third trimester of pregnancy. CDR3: CASSLVGGNTGELFF. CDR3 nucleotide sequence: TGCGCCAGCAGCTTGGTTGGCGGGAACACCGGGGAGCTGTTTTTT.